Each of the 29 T cell receptor beta chains below was sequenced from the same sample in a study. TCRdb reprocessed the RT-PCR reads via MiXCR and lists one record per CDR3 protein. The table includes about 680,000 distinct CDR3 sequences, 14% detected once. The sample was memory CD4+ T cells from blood. The receptors shown here come from a female donor in good health, serving as a healthy control.

There are a few counts of this clonotype. CDR3 region: CAISRQGSTNYGYTF. The CDR3 region has the DNA TGTGCCATCAGCCGACAGGGGTCCACTAACTATGGCTACACCTTC. The chain has TRBV10-3 and TRBJ1-2, with 8 bases lining up with TRBD1. CDR1 ENHRY and CDR2 SYGVKD come from the germline V gene. The junction had 6 bases not matched to a gene; V was cut back by 6 bases and J by 0 bases. This CDR3 has 15 amino acids.

The V call is TRBV7-8, the J call TRBJ2-1, with D possibly being TRBD1 (5 bases). The CDR3 extends over 16 amino acids. Trimming took off 0 bases at V and 5 bases at J, with 14 bases between the two ends. Germline CDR1 reads SGHVS; CDR2 reads FQNEAQ. The CDR3: CASSLARVTEHNEQFF. Here the CDR3 DNA reads TGTGCCAGCAGCTTAGCGCGTGTGACAGAGCACAATGAGCAGTTCTTC. The complete variable domain, with remaining parts taken from reference TRBV7-8 and TRBJ2-1, reads GAGVSQSPRYKVAKRGQDVALRCDPISGHVSLFWYQQALGQGPEFLTYFQNEAQLDKSGLPSDRFFAERPEGSVSTLKIQRTQQEDSAVYLCASSLARVTEHNEQFFGPGTRLTVL.

The chain carries TRBV7-9 and TRBJ2-3; D may be TRBD2 (5 bases). CDR3 size: 17 residues. Trimming removed 1 base from V and 0 bases from J, with 14 bases in between. Per the germline V gene, CDR1 is SEHNR and CDR2 is FQNEAQ (reference sequence). CDR3 nucleotides: TGTGCCAGCAGCTTAGGGTTGGCGGGTCGAAGCACAGATACGCAGTATTTT. Protein: CASSLGLAGRSTDTQYF.

This clonotype was counted a few times. The chain uses TRBV4-2 and TRBJ1-3, with D unresolved. The V end was cut by 1 base, the J end by 4 bases, with 11 bases between. Germline V CDR1 and CDR2: LGHNA, YNFKEQ. CDR3 length: 15 amino acids. CDR3 in amino acids: CASSQVGGLGNTIYF. In nucleotides, the CDR3 is TGTGCCAGCAGCCAAGTTGGAGGTTTGGGAAACACCATATATTTT.

In this sample, this clonotype turned up a few times. This chain's CDR3 is CASSWATTTGELFF. The CDR3 region has the DNA TGTGCCAGCAGTTGGGCCACCACCACCGGGGAGCTGTTTTTT. The genes are TRBV6-2 or TRBV6-3 and TRBJ2-2; D uncertain. Germline V lookup: CDR1 MNHEY, CDR2 SVGEGT. V was shortened by 4 bases and J by 4 bases, with 10 bases between the two germline ends. The CDR3 has 14 residues.

This clonotype was recorded many times. The chain uses TRBV27 and TRBJ2-7; D is undetermined. V lost 8 bases and J lost 5, with 10 bases in between. This CDR3 comprises 11 residues. Germline assignment: CDR1 MNHEY and CDR2 SMNVEV (reference sequence). CDR3: CASDSVHEQYF. The CDR3 DNA sequence: TGTGCCAGCGATTCAGTCCACGAGCAGTACTTC.

This clonotype was picked up a small number of times. The chain combines TRBV4-1 with TRBJ1-2, with D possibly being TRBD1 (6 bases). The germline V gene has CDR1 MGHRA and CDR2 YSYEKL. Trimming shortened V by 1 base and J by 7 bases, and 16 bases separated the two germline ends. This CDR3 has 15 residues. CDR3 residues: CASSQVAQGTFGYTF. The CDR3 bases are TGCGCCAGCAGCCAAGTGGCGCAGGGGACTTTTGGCTACACCTTC.

In this sample, this clonotype turned up a few times. V is TRBV18 and J is TRBJ1-4; unclear D gene. V lost 5 bases and J 5 bases, leaving 9 bases between the germline ends. Germline V lookup: CDR1 KGHSH, CDR2 LQKENI. The CDR3 covers 13 residues. CDR3 nucleotide sequence: TGTGCCAGCTCAGGGTCACAGAATGAAAAACTGTTTTTT. Amino acids: CASSGSQNEKLFF. The complete variable domain, with remaining parts taken from reference TRBV18 and TRBJ1-4, reads NAGVMQNPRHLVRRRGQEARLRCSPMKGHSHVYWYRQLPEEGLKFMVYLQKENIIDESGMPKERFSAEFPKEGPSILRIQQVVRGDSAAYFCASSGSQNEKLFFGSGTQLSVL.

The rearrangement links TRBV7-2 to TRBJ2-1; D gene ambiguous. Germline CDR1 reads SGHTA; CDR2 reads FQGNSA. V gave up 2 bases and J gave up 5 bases, with 10 bases separating them. This CDR3 spans 14 amino acids. The CDR3: CASSLRSANNEQFF. The CDR3, as DNA: TGTGCCAGCAGCTTACGGTCAGCGAACAATGAGCAGTTCTTC.

The chain joins TRBV7-2 to TRBJ1-2, with 7 positions matching TRBD1. CDR1 is SGHTA and CDR2 is FQGNSA in the germline V gene. The CDR3 consists of 14 residues. Unmatched junction bases numbered 6, after V lost 4 bases and J lost 4 bases. CDR3 residues: CASSSPGQSYGYTF. CDR3 nucleotide sequence: TGTGCCAGCAGCTCCCCGGGACAGAGCTATGGCTACACCTTC.

This clonotype has at least ten counts. The junction does not match germline at one end; this may be a read error. The chain recombines TRBV3-1 with TRBJ2-2, with D tentatively TRBD2 (6 bases). Germline CDR1 and CDR2: LGHDT and YNNKEL (reference sequence). The CDR3 runs to 13 residues. The CDR3 is CASSPGGTGELFF. DNA of the CDR3: TGCGCCAGCAGCCCCGGAGGGACCGGGGAGCTGTTTTTT.

This clonotype came up a few times. V usage is TRBV20-1 and J usage is TRBJ2-2, with 7 bases lining up with TRBD1. This CDR3 has 13 residues. Germline V gives CDR1 DFQATT, CDR2 SNEGSKA (reference sequence). V was pared by 5 bases and J by 3 bases, with 3 bases of the junction left unmatched. This CDR3 reads CSAYRGDTGELFF. The CDR3 DNA is TGCAGTGCTTACAGGGGAGACACCGGGGAGCTGTTTTTT.

The J gene is TRBJ1-3, the V gene TRBV28, with 8 bases fitting TRBD1. CDR3 length: 16 residues. Germline trimming cut 5 bases from V and 3 bases from J; bases unmatched to any gene: 9. Germline V CDR1 and CDR2: MDHEN, SYDVKM. The CDR3 nucleotides are TGTGCCAGCAGTCGACAGGGGATAGTTCTTGGAAACACCATATATTTT. Its translation: CASSRQGIVLGNTIYF. The variable domain in full, with the rest retrieved from reference TRBV28 and TRBJ1-3, is DVKVTQSSRYLVKRTGEKVFLECVQDMDHENMFWYRQDPGLGLRLIYFSYDVKMKEKGDIPEGYSVSREKKERFSLILESASTNQTSMYLCASSRQGIVLGNTIYFGEGSWLTVV.

This clonotype has just a few counts. J is TRBJ2-5 and V is TRBV20-1, with TRBD2 matching 12 bases. The junction had 4 bases not matched to a gene; V was cut back by 0 bases and J by 5 bases. Per the germline V gene, CDR1 is DFQATT and CDR2 is SNEGSKA (reference sequence). CDR3 length: 15 amino acids. CDR3: CSARDPGTSGETQYF. In DNA form, the CDR3 reads TGCAGTGCTAGAGATCCCGGGACTAGCGGGGAGACCCAGTACTTC.

With regard to this clonotype: The germline gene is not matched at one end of the junction; a read error may be the cause. The chain has TRBV7-6 and TRBJ1-6; D is perhaps TRBD1 (5 bases). Looked up from germline, CDR1 is SGHVS and CDR2 is FNYEAQ. This CDR3 contains 16 residues. For the CDR3, the DNA is TGTGCCAGCAGCTTAGCGCGGCAGGGAGGAAATTTACCCCTCCACTTT. Amino acid sequence: CASSLARQGGNLPLHF.

This clonotype was counted ten times or more. The chain combines TRBV5-1 with TRBJ2-7; no definite D call. The CDR3 totals 15 residues. The V end lost 0 bases, the J end lost 2 bases, and 12 bases lay between the germline ends. Looked up from germline, CDR1 is SGHRS and CDR2 is YFSETQ. The DNA of the CDR3 is TGCGCCAGCAGCTTGGTGCCGGGTGGCCCCTACGAGCAGTACTTC. Translating it yields CASSLVPGGPYEQYF.

This clonotype was found many times. The V call is TRBV4-2, the J call TRBJ2-1; D gene uncertain. V lost 3 bases and J 8 bases, leaving 14 bases between the germline ends. There are 14 residues in the CDR3. Per the germline V gene, CDR1 is LGHNA and CDR2 is YNFKEQ. As DNA, the CDR3 is TGTGCCAGCAGCCAGCTGGACCTCGCTCATGAGCAGTTCTTC. This translates into CASSQLDLAHEQFF.

This clonotype showed up just a few times. The rearrangement uses TRBV10-3 and TRBJ1-5; maybe TRBD1 (5 bases). Between the trimmed V and J ends, which lost 6 bases and 4 bases, there was a span of 13 bases. The CDR3 totals 14 residues. Germline-derived CDR1 and CDR2 are ENHRY and SYGVKD. DNA of the CDR3: TGTGCCATCAGGGAAACGGGACCTAATCAGCCCCAGCATTTT. This translates into CAIRETGPNQPQHF.

This clonotype has just a few counts. The gene calls are TRBV12-3 or TRBV12-4 and TRBJ2-7; 14 nucleotides match TRBD2. This CDR3 spans 20 amino acids. With V trimmed by 5 bases and J by 4 bases, 19 bases remained unmatched. The CDR3 region has the DNA TGTGCCAGCAGTAAACACCCGGGACTAGCGGGAGTGGGGGTGTCTTACGAGCAGTACTTC. Protein sequence: CASSKHPGLAGVGVSYEQYF.

The V gene is TRBV30, the J gene TRBJ1-5; the match to TRBD1 covers 8 bases. The CDR3 extends over 18 amino acids. With V trimmed by 4 bases and J by 0 bases, 14 bases remained unmatched. The V gene's germline CDR1 is GTSNPN and CDR2 SVGIG (reference sequence). The CDR3 nucleotides are TGTGCCTGGAATTCCGCCAGGGGGCCCGGATATAGCAATCAGCCCCAGCATTTT. The encoded protein is CAWNSARGPGYSNQPQHF.

The chain links TRBV15 to TRBJ2-1, with a possible D match to TRBD1 (5 bases). Germline V CDR1 and CDR2: LNHNV, YYDKDF (reference sequence). The CDR3 loop spans 15 amino acids. V shed 0 bases and J shed 8 bases, with 14 bases lying between them. CDR3 protein: CATSREVREGDEQFF. Here the CDR3 DNA reads TGTGCCACCAGCAGAGAGGTCAGGGAAGGCGATGAGCAGTTCTTC.

This chain joins TRBV7-2 and TRBJ2-1; D is possibly TRBD1 or TRBD2 (5 bases each). Germline CDR1 reads SGHTA; CDR2 reads FQGNSA. The V gene lost 5 bases and the J gene lost 5 bases, with 16 bases spanning the gap. CDR3 length equals 15 residues. DNA of the CDR3: TGTGCCAGCAGCCCCCCCGGGACGAGTAACAATGAGCAGTTCTTC. Encoded protein: CASSPPGTSNNEQFF.

In its sample, this clonotype was seen a few times. The rearrangement links TRBV20-1 to TRBJ1-5; 8 positions match TRBD1. Per the germline V gene, CDR1 is DFQATT and CDR2 is SNEGSKA (reference sequence). Trimming at V came to 3 bases and at J to 5 bases, leaving 3 bases not matched to a gene. The CDR3 covers 13 residues. The CDR3 DNA is TGCAGTGCTAGGTCAGGGGGCGATCAGCCCCAGCATTTT. It yields the protein CSARSGGDQPQHF.

The chain joins TRBV7-3 to TRBJ2-1; 10 nucleotides agree with TRBD2. V trimming: 5 bases; J trimming: 1 base; junction bases outside the gene matches: 11. The CDR3 is 18 amino acids. From germline, CDR1 is SGHTA and CDR2 FQGTGA. The CDR3: CASSLGDSGGSSYNEQFF. DNA for the CDR3: TGTGCCAGCAGCCTAGGGGATAGCGGGGGGTCGTCCTACAATGAGCAGTTCTTC.

This chain connects TRBV7-2 to TRBJ2-5; D gene unclear. Trimming shortened V by 4 bases and J by 1 base, and 13 bases separated the two germline ends. The CDR3 sequence is 15 residues long. Germline CDR1 SGHTA, CDR2 FQGNSA. The DNA of the CDR3 is TGTGCCAGCAGCTCGCCCCGGCTAGTCCAAGAGACCCAGTACTTC. This translates into CASSSPRLVQETQYF.

This chain connects TRBV4-2 to TRBJ2-5; TRBD1 or TRBD2 may be the D gene (6 bases each). Trimming removed 0 bases from V and 7 bases from J, with 12 bases in between. Germline V gene data show CDR1 as LGHNA and CDR2 as YNFKEQ. This CDR3 has 14 residues. DNA of the CDR3: TGTGCCAGCAGCCAAGAGACTAGGGGGGCGACCCAGTACTTC. This encodes CASSQETRGATQYF.

The J gene is TRBJ2-7, the V gene TRBV21-1; the D segment call TRBD1 is taken from the table without a DNA check. TRBV21-1 counts as a pseudogene. CDR3 length: 15 amino acids. The CDR3 loop is CASSPQETDVYEQYF. CDR3 sequence (DNA): TGTGCCAGCAGCCCACAGGAGACGGACGTCTACGAGCAGTACTTC.

The rearrangement joins TRBV19 to TRBJ2-5; the match to TRBD2 covers 8 bases. The CDR3 is made up of 14 amino acids. The J segment lost 5 bases and the V segment lost 8 bases, leaving 10 bases of the junction unmatched. Germline loops: CDR1 LNHDA, CDR2 SQIVND (reference sequence). In DNA form, the CDR3 reads TGTGCCAGTTCCGGGGGGGCCCGTGGGGAGACCCAGTACTTC. It specifies CASSGGARGETQYF.

This sequence joins TRBV7-8 and TRBJ2-1, with D hard to call. The CDR3 contains 12 residues. With 4 bases removed from V and 5 bases from J, the gap between germline ends came to 6 bases. The germline CDR1 and CDR2 sequences are SGHVS and FQNEAQ. The DNA of the CDR3 is TGTGCCAGCAGCTCCTGGGACAATGAGCAGTTCTTC. It translates to CASSSWDNEQFF.